These 25 T cell receptor beta chains share one sample of origin, sequenced in a study of blood T cell repertoires in COVID-19. TCRdb's table, derived via immunoSEQ multiplex PCR, lists solely in-frame clones and lacks some. The sample has approximately 170,000 clones, 70% to 90% seen once. Sequenced: peripheral blood. These receptors were collected from a man aged 80 or over with COVID-19, enrolled during active disease.

V and J are TRBV11-3 and TRBJ2-2; D possibly corresponds to TRBD1 (6 bases). Germline CDR1 and CDR2: SGHNT and YENEEA. The ends were cut back, 4 bases at V and 6 bases at J, with 6 bases in the middle. This CDR3 comprises 12 residues. CDR3 nucleotide sequence: TGTGCCAGCAGCTCAGGGGCCGGGGAGCTGTTTTTT. This gives the protein CASSSGAGELFF.

The chain uses TRBV10-3 and TRBJ1-5; a weak D match, TRBD1 (5 bases). This CDR3 region has 14 residues. The germline V and J ends were trimmed by 8 bases and 2 bases, with 13 bases remaining between them. Germline CDR1 and CDR2: ENHRY and SYGVKD. The CDR3 region is CAIGAGGGNQPQHF. The CDR3, as DNA: TGTGCCATCGGGGCGGGAGGAGGCAATCAGCCCCAGCATTTT.

This clone was observed once. This sequence joins TRBV3-1 (or the pseudogene TRBV3-2) and TRBJ1-3; no reliable D call. This CDR3 contains 14 residues. Germline-derived CDR1 and CDR2 are LGHDT and YNNKEL (reference sequence). V was shortened by 4 bases and J by 0 bases, with 7 bases between the two germline ends. CDR3 nucleotides: TGTGCCAGCAGCCGAGGAGGCTCTGGAAACACCATATATTTT. Translated: CASSRGGSGNTIYF.

The CDR3 spells CASSQVRESGYTF. The CDR3 region has the DNA TGCGCCAGCAGCCAAGTCCGAGAGAGTGGCTACACCTTC. The chain carries TRBV4-3 and TRBJ1-2; D is unresolved. The CDR3 spans 13 residues. V was cut by 1 base and J by 7 bases, with 10 bases left in between. Germline V gene data show CDR1 as LGHNA and CDR2 as YSLEER.

The chain carries TRBV28 and TRBJ2-3, with D tentatively TRBD1 (5 bases). Germline V gene sequence: CDR1 MDHEN, CDR2 SYDVKM. Between the trimmed V and J ends, which lost 10 bases and 2 bases, there was a span of 19 bases. The CDR3 sequence is 15 residues long. This CDR3 reads CAIRTASGATDTQYF. The CDR3 DNA reads TGTGCCATCAGGACGGCTAGTGGGGCCACAGATACGCAGTATTTT.

V is TRBV5-1 and J is TRBJ2-5; 7 bases agree with TRBD1. Per germline, CDR1 SGHRS and CDR2 YFSETQ. The CDR3 extends over 15 amino acids. V gave up 2 bases and J gave up 3 bases; unmatched junction bases: 7. The CDR3 spells CASSFGTVREETQYF. CDR3 coding DNA: TGCGCCAGCAGCTTCGGGACAGTGAGGGAAGAGACCCAGTACTTC.

This sequence joins TRBV19 and TRBJ2-3; no definite D call. The CDR3 has 14 residues. The germline CDR1 and CDR2 sequences are LNHDA and SQIVND (reference sequence). Trimming removed 3 bases at V and 2 bases at J, with 9 bases between. CDR3 nucleotide sequence: TGTGCCAGTAGTATGCGGCTCTTCACAGATACGCAGTATTTT. This translates into CASSMRLFTDTQYF.

This chain joins TRBV6-5 and TRBJ1-1; D not resolved. The CDR3 loop spans 13 amino acids. CDR1 is MNHEY and CDR2 is SVGAGI in the germline V gene. V lost 7 bases and J lost 4, with 13 bases in between. The CDR3 loop is CASTFPIATEAFF. The CDR3 region has the DNA TGTGCCAGCACCTTCCCAATAGCCACTGAAGCTTTCTTT.

The V call is TRBV5-4, the J call TRBJ1-1; D remains ambiguous. The CDR3 extends over 12 amino acids. In germline, CDR1 is SGHNT, CDR2 YYREEE (reference sequence). The V end lost 3 bases, the J end lost 5 bases, and 8 bases lay between the germline ends. The CDR3 nucleotides read TGTGCCAGCAGCTCCCGAGGTACTGAAGCTTTCTTT. It codes for CASSSRGTEAFF.

The genes are TRBV5-1 and TRBJ1-4; tentatively, D is TRBD1 (5 bases). V lost 2 bases and J 0 bases, leaving 8 bases between the germline ends. Germline loops: CDR1 SGHRS, CDR2 YFSETQ. The CDR3 length is 15 residues. CDR3 bases: TGCGCCAGCAGCTTCGCGGGGGCAACTAATGAAAAACTGTTTTTT. Translated: CASSFAGATNEKLFF. Variable domain in full (rest from reference TRBV5-1 and TRBJ1-4): KAGVTQTPRYLIKTRGQQVTLSCSPISGHRSVSWYQQTPGQGLQFLFEYFSETQRNKGNFPGRFSGRQFSNSRSEMNVSTLELGDSALYLCASSFAGATNEKLFFGSGTQLSVL.

The rearrangement links TRBV19 to TRBJ1-6; the D is unclear. Germline V gene sequence: CDR1 LNHDA, CDR2 SQIVND (reference sequence). The CDR3 has 16 amino acids. Trimming took 6 bases from V and 10 from J, leaving 22 bases between them. The CDR3 DNA reads as TGTGCCAGTAGCAACCCCGTTGGGAGCCCCGGATCACCCCTCCACTTT. As protein: CASSNPVGSPGSPLHF.

This clone was detected only a few times. This chain connects TRBV19 to TRBJ2-5, with 9 nucleotides matching TRBD1. V lost 4 bases and J lost 3; bases outside the gene matches: 0. There are 13 residues in the CDR3. Germline loops: CDR1 LNHDA, CDR2 SQIVND (reference sequence). The CDR3 is CASSRDREETQYF. CDR3 nucleotides: TGTGCCAGTAGTAGGGACAGGGAAGAGACCCAGTACTTC.

This clone is a singleton in its sample. V usage is TRBV7-2 and J usage is TRBJ1-2; TRBD1 matches 8 bases. V gave up 3 bases and J gave up 2 bases; unmatched junction bases: 5. The germline CDR1 and CDR2 sequences are SGHTA and FQGNSA. The CDR3 extends over 15 amino acids. The DNA for the CDR3 is TGTGCCAGCAGCTTGCAGGGGGCGTTAAACTATGGCTACACCTTC. Encoded protein: CASSLQGALNYGYTF.

The chain employs TRBV19 and TRBJ2-2; tentative D call: TRBD2 (6 bases). Per germline, CDR1 LNHDA and CDR2 SQIVND (reference sequence). V lost 6 bases and J 5 bases, leaving 16 bases between the germline ends. The CDR3 is made up of 15 amino acids. This chain's CDR3 is CASRSAGGRTGELFF. The CDR3 DNA sequence: TGTGCCAGTAGATCTGCCGGAGGGAGGACCGGGGAGCTGTTTTTT. The full variable domain, rest sourced from reference TRBV19 and TRBJ2-2, is DGGITQSPKYLFRKEGQNVTLSCEQNLNHDAMYWYRQDPGQGLRLIYYSQIVNDFQKGDIAEGYSVSREKKESFPLTVTSAQKNPTAFYLCASRSAGGRTGELFFGEGSRLTVL.

This rearrangement joins TRBV11-3 to TRBJ2-2; D is possibly TRBD1 (6 bases). V lost 8 bases and J 4 bases, leaving 17 bases between the germline ends. CDR3 size: 15 residues. CDR1 and CDR2 from the germline V gene are SGHNT and YENEEA. In DNA form, the CDR3 reads TGTGCCAGCGCAAAACGGGACACAGGCACCGGGGAGCTGTTTTTT. This translates into CASAKRDTGTGELFF.

This chain links TRBV28 with TRBJ2-7; D perhaps matches TRBD1 (7 bases). This CDR3 has 15 amino acids. In germline, CDR1 is MDHEN, CDR2 SYDVKM. Between the trimmed V and J ends, which lost 1 base and 5 bases, there was a span of 15 bases. Here the CDR3 DNA reads TGTGCCAGCAGTTTATTCCAGGGGGGAAGGGACGAGCAGTACTTC. This encodes CASSLFQGGRDEQYF.

This clone came up once. This chain uses TRBV5-6 with TRBJ2-7; 8 bases match TRBD1. The CDR3 runs to 14 residues. Germline V gene sequence: CDR1 SGHDT, CDR2 YYEEEE. The V gene end was trimmed by 3 bases and the J gene end by 3 bases; junction bases not matched to a gene: 5. This CDR3 is CASSSTGADYEQYF. The CDR3 coding sequence is TGTGCCAGCAGCTCGACAGGGGCCGACTACGAGCAGTACTTC.

This chain connects TRBV5-1 to TRBJ2-1; D is unclear. The V gene lost 0 bases and the J gene lost 9 bases, with 10 bases spanning the gap. Germline assignment: CDR1 SGHRS and CDR2 YFSETQ. The length of the CDR3 is 13 residues. In DNA form, the CDR3 reads TGCGCCAGCAGCTTGGCCCAACCGGGTGAGCAGTTCTTC. Protein product: CASSLAQPGEQFF.

The sample holds a few counts of this clone. This rearrangement joins TRBV5-4 to TRBJ1-4; possible D gene TRBD1, 5 bases. The CDR3 runs 14 residues. Germline lookup yields CDR1 SGHNT and CDR2 YYREEE (reference sequence). V lost 1 base and J 8 bases, leaving 12 bases between the germline ends. The DNA of the CDR3 is TGTGCCAGCAGCTTGAAAGGGGTTGAGGAAAAACTGTTTTTT. This gives the protein CASSLKGVEEKLFF.

Comments on this clone: Other DNA sequences from this sample encode an identical CDR3 as well. The rearrangement links TRBV6-6 to TRBJ1-1; D is unclear. Trimming left V 8 bases short and J 1 base short, with 11 bases between. The CDR3 loop spans 13 amino acids. Germline assignment: CDR1 MNHNY and CDR2 SVGAGI (reference sequence). Here the CDR3 DNA reads TGTGCCAGCTCTAACGGGAGGAACACTGAAGCTTTCTTT. The encoded protein is CASSNGRNTEAFF.

The chain uses TRBV5-1 and TRBJ2-6; possibly TRBD1 for D (7 bases). Germline CDR1 is SGHRS and CDR2 is YFSETQ. The CDR3 contains 17 residues. V lost 7 bases and J lost 0, with 17 bases in between. As DNA, the CDR3 is TGCGCCAGCGGTGCGGGACAGCTTGTCTCTGGGGCCAACGTCCTGACTTTC. Protein sequence: CASGAGQLVSGANVLTF.

This sequence joins TRBV18 and TRBJ2-1, with a weak D call TRBD1 (5 bases). The CDR3 is 14 residues long. Germline loops: CDR1 KGHSH, CDR2 LQKENI. V was trimmed by 3 bases and J by 9 bases, leaving 15 bases between them. DNA of the CDR3: TGTGCCAGCTCACCCGAGATACAGGTTATTGAGCAGTTCTTC. Its protein product is CASSPEIQVIEQFF.

J is TRBJ1-1 and V is TRBV5-4; a weak D match, TRBD1 (6 bases). This CDR3 is 15 amino acids long. CDR1 is SGHNT, CDR2 YYREEE, per germline (reference sequence). The V end was cut by 0 bases, the J end by 1 base, with 10 bases between. This CDR3 reads CASSLGGRGNTEAFF. The DNA of the CDR3 is TGTGCCAGCAGCTTGGGTGGCAGGGGGAACACTGAAGCTTTCTTT.

J is TRBJ2-7 and V is TRBV27; perhaps TRBD1 as D (6 bases). Germline-derived CDR1 and CDR2 are MNHEY and SMNVEV (reference sequence). Trimming pared 2 bases from V and 5 bases from J, leaving 19 bases between. The CDR3 length is 16 residues. CDR3 in amino acids: CASSLRSRAEGDEQYF. The CDR3 DNA follows: TGTGCCAGCAGTTTAAGGTCCAGGGCAGAGGGGGACGAGCAGTACTTC.

The chain uses TRBV19 and TRBJ1-5; 9 bases are shared with TRBD1. Germline V gene lookup returns CDR1 LNHDA and CDR2 SQIVND (reference sequence). The CDR3 is made up of 14 amino acids. The J segment lost 4 bases and the V segment lost 3 bases, leaving 1 base of the junction unmatched. The CDR3 sequence: CASSMGTGNQPQHF. The CDR3 DNA follows: TGTGCCAGTAGTATGGGGACAGGGAATCAGCCCCAGCATTTT.